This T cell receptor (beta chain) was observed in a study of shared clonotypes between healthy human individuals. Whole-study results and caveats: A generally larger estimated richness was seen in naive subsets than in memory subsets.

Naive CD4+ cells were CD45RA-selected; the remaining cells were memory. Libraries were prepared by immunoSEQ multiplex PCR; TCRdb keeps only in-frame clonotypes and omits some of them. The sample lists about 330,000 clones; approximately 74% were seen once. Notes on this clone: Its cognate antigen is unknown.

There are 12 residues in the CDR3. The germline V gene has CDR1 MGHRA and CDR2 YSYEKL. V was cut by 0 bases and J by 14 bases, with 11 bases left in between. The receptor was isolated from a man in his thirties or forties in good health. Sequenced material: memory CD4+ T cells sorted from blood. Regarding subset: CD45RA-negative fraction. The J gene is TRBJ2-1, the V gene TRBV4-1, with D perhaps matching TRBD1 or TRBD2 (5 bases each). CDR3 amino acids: CASSQDRGPKFF. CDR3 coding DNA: TGCGCCAGCAGCCAAGATCGGGGACCGAAGTTCTTC.